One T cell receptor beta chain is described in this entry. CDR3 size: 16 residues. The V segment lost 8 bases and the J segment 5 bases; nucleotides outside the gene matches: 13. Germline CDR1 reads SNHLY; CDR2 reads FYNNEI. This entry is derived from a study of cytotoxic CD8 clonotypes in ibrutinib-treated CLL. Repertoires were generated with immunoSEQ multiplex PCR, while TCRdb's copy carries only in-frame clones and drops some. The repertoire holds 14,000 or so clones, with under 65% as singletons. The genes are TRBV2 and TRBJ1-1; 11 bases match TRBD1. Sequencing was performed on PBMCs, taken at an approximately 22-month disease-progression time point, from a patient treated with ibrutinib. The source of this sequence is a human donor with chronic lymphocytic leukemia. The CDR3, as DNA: TGTGCCAGCTCCGGGTCGCGGGACAGGGGGAGAACTGAAGCTTTCTTT. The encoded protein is CASSGSRDRGRTEAFF.